The 13 T cell receptor beta chains below come from one sample, sequenced in a study of PD-L1 blockade in urothelial cancer. Profiling relied on immunoSEQ multiplex PCR, and the TCRdb table lists in-frame clones only, not all of them. The table includes approximately 65,000 clones, about 89% detected once. This specimen was PBMCs, taken around atezolizumab (anti-PD-L1) treatment. Every receptor here comes from a man between 60 and 75 years old with urothelial cancer.

The J gene is TRBJ2-4, the V gene TRBV5-6; 7 nucleotides line up with TRBD2. The germline V gene has CDR1 SGHDT and CDR2 YYEEEE. The CDR3 length is 13 residues. V was clipped by 1 base and J by 7 bases; unmatched bases: 2. The CDR3 loop is CASSLWGGNIQYF. The CDR3 bases are TGTGCCAGCAGCTTGTGGGGAGGGAACATTCAGTACTTC.

The V gene is TRBV6-5, the J gene TRBJ2-5, with 9 bases matching TRBD2. This CDR3 has 15 amino acids. V dropped 5 bases and J dropped 4; count of bases not matched to a gene: 8. Germline lookup yields CDR1 MNHEY and CDR2 SVGAGI. The CDR3 reads CASSPLTSGVETQYF. The CDR3 DNA is TGTGCCAGCAGTCCGTTGACTAGCGGAGTAGAGACCCAGTACTTC.

The chain employs TRBV6-4 and TRBJ1-3, with no clear D. The germline CDR1 and CDR2 sequences are MRHNA and SNTAGT. The length of the CDR3 is 15 residues. The V end lost 6 bases, the J end lost 0 bases, and 12 bases lay between the germline ends. In DNA, the CDR3 is TGTGCCAGCAGAGCGGACGGCTCCTCTGGAAACACCATATATTTT. This codes for CASRADGSSGNTIYF.

The chain recombines TRBV27 with TRBJ1-1; tentative D call: TRBD1 (6 bases). V was pared by 5 bases and J by 9 bases, with 10 bases between. The germline CDR1 and CDR2 sequences are MNHEY and SMNVEV (reference sequence). The CDR3 has 11 residues. CDR3 DNA: TGTGCCAGCAGTGGGACATCCAAAGCTTTCTTT. This translates into CASSGTSKAFF.

The V and J genes are TRBV4-1 and TRBJ1-1; D is perhaps TRBD1 (6 bases). CDR1 and CDR2 (germline): MGHRA, YSYEKL. Trimming shortened V by 1 base and J by 5 bases, and 23 bases separated the two germline ends. The CDR3 covers 18 residues. The CDR3 bases are TGCGCCAGCAGCCAAGGCCTCCTTACCAGGGCGAGGGGGACTGAAGCTTTCTTT. The encoded protein is CASSQGLLTRARGTEAFF.

The chain joins TRBV7-2 to TRBJ2-7; TRBD1 is a possible D gene (6 bases). Germline V lookup: CDR1 SGHTA, CDR2 FQGNSA. Deletions cut 7 bases from V and 3 bases from J, with 16 bases between. The CDR3 has 14 residues. CDR3 residues: CASTKKTGIYEQYF. The CDR3 DNA follows: TGTGCCAGCACCAAGAAGACAGGAATCTACGAGCAGTACTTC.

The V and J genes are TRBV11-2 and TRBJ1-5; weak D call: TRBD1 (5 bases). The CDR3 is made up of 15 amino acids. V shed 5 bases and J shed 0 bases, with 11 bases lying between them. CDR1 and CDR2 (germline): SGHAT, FQNNGV. DNA of the CDR3: TGTGCCAGCAGCCCAGGGTCCTCTAGCAATCAGCCCCAGCATTTT. Protein: CASSPGSSSNQPQHF.

V is TRBV28 and J is TRBJ2-3, with 12 bases that match TRBD1. With 5 bases clipped from V and 0 bases from J, the junction kept 6 bases outside the gene matches. This CDR3 comprises 17 residues. Germline CDR1 MDHEN, CDR2 SYDVKM. The CDR3 DNA reads as TGTGCCAGCAGTGCCGGGACAGGGGGCTTCAGCACAGATACGCAGTATTTT. Translation: CASSAGTGGFSTDTQYF.

The gene calls are TRBV4-1 and TRBJ1-5; D is uncertain. Trimming pared 1 base from V and 1 base from J, leaving 20 bases between. From germline, CDR1 is MGHRA and CDR2 YSYEKL. CDR3 size: 19 residues. CDR3 sequence: CASSQALTSGRRSNQPQHF. For the CDR3, the DNA is TGCGCCAGCAGCCAAGCTTTGACATCCGGGAGACGGAGCAATCAGCCCCAGCATTTT.

The V and J genes are TRBV20-1 and TRBJ1-2; D unclear. The CDR3 extends over 10 amino acids. Germline CDR1 reads DFQATT; CDR2 reads SNEGSKA (reference sequence). CDR3 sequence: CSAQAGGYTF. CDR3 bases: TGCTCGGCCCAGGCCGGTGGCTACACCTTC.

The chain combines TRBV29-1 with TRBJ2-3; D ambiguous. The CDR3 covers 11 residues. Germline loops: CDR1 SQVTM, CDR2 ANQGSEA. Trimming took 0 bases from V and 5 from J, leaving 3 bases between them. The CDR3 nucleotides read TGCAGCGTTGAAGATCTAGATACGCAGTATTTT. Its translation is CSVEDLDTQYF.

The chain employs TRBV7-9 and TRBJ1-1, with D uncertain. Trimming pared 5 bases from V and 12 bases from J, leaving 16 bases between. CDR1 SEHNR and CDR2 FQNEAQ come from the germline V gene (reference sequence). The CDR3 consists of 12 residues. In nucleotides, the CDR3 is TGTGCCAGCAGCCTAGAGGCGGGGAGACCTTTCTTT. This encodes CASSLEAGRPFF.

The chain combines TRBV6-1 with TRBJ2-7; tentatively, D is TRBD1 (5 bases). This CDR3 is built from 14 residues. Germline lookup yields CDR1 MNHNS and CDR2 SASEGT. V was shortened by 1 base and J by 1 base, with 8 bases between the two germline ends. The CDR3 DNA follows: TGTGCCAGCAGTGAAGAGACAGTTTCCTACGAGCAGTACTTC. This gives the protein CASSEETVSYEQYF.